This TCR beta chain was retrieved from a study of T cells in Graves' hyperthyroidism and ophthalmopathy (dated 2019 in TCRdb). For the study in its entirety: To identify distinguishing TCR V-J signatures, a discovery cohort of 95 to 100 patients was used, comprising approximately 40 with Graves' ophthalmopathy and approximately 57 with stable Graves' hyperthyroidism. After blood sampling, hyperthyroidism patients were treated with methimazole at a starting dose of 30 mg daily, and ophthalmopathy patients were treated with high-dose intravenous methylprednisolone. For training and testing, the 80 to 100 patients in the discovery cohort were randomly divided in a 7:3 ratio. The paper describes TCR Vbeta CDR3 sequencing of fewer than 150 peripheral blood samples, made up of some 40 ophthalmopathy patients, around 73 hyperthyroidism patients and 17 progressor patients. Whether ophthalmopathy could be predicted prospectively was tested in an independent validation cohort made up of fewer than 20 hyperthyroidism patients plus 17 patients who later progressed to ophthalmopathy. In several Graves' hyperthyroidism patients, the study also compared T-cell repertoires from thyroid tissue with T-cell repertoires from blood.

Patients with uncontrolled infections, other autoimmune diseases, pregnancy or lactation were excluded. Diagnoses were based on clinical symptoms, serum thyroxine and TRAb, thyroid ultrasound and orbital computed tomography. Total RNA was extracted with Trizol reagent, and quality was checked on an Agilent 2100 Bioanalyzer. The paper as a whole reports these results and caveats: Sample size was not statistically predetermined, and blinding of investigators to group allocation was not performed. In validation, the model predicted progression to ophthalmopathy a median of 6.5 months before onset, with about 67% sensitivity and just under 75% specificity. Most expanded thyroid clonotypes (frequency above 0.001) were also detected in blood, suggesting blood repertoires may reflect thyroid immune responses. A model built on a 13 V-J signature distinguished ophthalmopathy from stable hyperthyroidism, reaching 85% to 90% sensitivity and around 81% specificity in cross-validation and 80%/75% in testing.

V lost 3 bases and J lost 9 bases, and the count of bases not matched to a germline gene is 10. The CDR3 numbers 15 residues from cysteine through phenylalanine. The retained sequence is limited to the CDR3, 45 bases, with the frame set at the first base. CDR1 and CDR2 (SGHRS, YFSETQ) derive from the germline V gene. TCR beta CDR3 regions were amplified from RNA transcripts. The TCR CDR3 was subjected to a first round of RT-PCR using the HTBI primer set and the Qiagen OneStep RT-PCR kit. Libraries were constructed in a second round of multiplex PCR, after which size selection and purification were carried out. Sequencing of the libraries was done on an Illumina HiSeq2000 using paired-end 100 bp reads. As for the original processing: SOAPnuke was used to process the raw data, with reads discarded if the reads contained adapters or uncalled bases, had a mean Phred below 15, or lacked an exact constant-primer or identifier match. High-quality paired reads were merged using COPE v1.2.5, and each unique nucleotide sequence was defined as a clonotype. MiTCR v1.1 was used to align the clonotypes against IMGT TRBV, TRBD and TRBJ reference segments. Only V-J combinations with frequency above 0.0001, covering about 99% of repertoires, were analysed. A TCS score was defined as the ratio between F50 (clonal expansion) and ExV (chaos), using BLOSUM62-based TCRdist between CDR3 peptides within each V-J. Welch's t-statistics and random forest reduced around 520 V-J features to 10 to 15, which were used in a naive Bayes classifier (R e1071). Thyroid-blood repertoire similarity was quantified with the Morisita-Horn index. In TCRdb, the public reads were trimmed at Q25 with fastp and aligned with MiXCR, with productive beta chains retained. All rows with the same CDR3 protein become a single entry with the most common DNA and genes. These V and J calls derive from TCRdb rather than the authors' analysis. The sample table lists around 620,000 distinct CDR3 sequences, just over 45% of them with a count of one. Roughly 20% of the sample goes to the ten largest clones.

This clonotype has a count of ten or more. Its antigen target is currently unknown. Base qualities are not provided; no much larger clone lies one nucleotide away. The sample was peripheral blood or thyroid tissue (not recorded which). The rearrangement combines TRBV5-1 with TRBJ1-2, and 11 bases in between align with TRBD1. This sequence was found in an adult woman with Graves' disease, either hyperthyroidism or ophthalmopathy (not recorded which). The sequenced DNA is TGCGCCAGCAGCTCCGGGACAGGGGGTTTTTATAGCTACACCTTC. This codes for CASSSGTGGFYSYTF.